This entry features one TCR beta chain sequence. This receptor's antigen is unknown. No base quality information exists; no much larger clone differs at one position. This specimen belongs to a study of cytomegalovirus exposure and HLA in healthy donors (TCRdb year 2017). For the wider study: An earlier analysis of more than 550 of the donors reported approximately 300 Gb of sequence data and 117 million unique TCR beta sequences obtained from about 170 million T cells. An early release covering roughly 580 HLA-typed donors comprised 300 to 350 gigabases of sequencing data and roughly 85 million unique TCR sequences. Of the 398 genotyped donors, around 81% fell in the genetic ancestry cluster associated with self-reported Caucasian donors. The aim of the study was to test whether cataloging public T cell receptors could identify signatures of past pathogen exposure. Using immunosequencing, the study profiled T cell repertoires from 500 to 800 subjects and related those repertoires to cytomegalovirus serostatus. A separate validation cohort of approximately 120 different subjects was used in addition to the 666-subject first cohort. High-throughput TCR immunosequencing, statistical association of individual TCRs with disease status, and machine learning were combined to predict cytomegalovirus infection status. To study patterns of TCR occurrence, a later analysis re-analyzed previously published TCR beta repertoires from several hundred donors and added high-resolution HLA genotyping. In the later analysis, no new phenotypic data were used to find candidate immune exposures; instead, reliance was placed on TCR beta sequences and their occurrence across donors. An earlier analysis of roughly 580 of the donors used high-throughput TCR beta sequencing to judge whether each TCR beta V gene segment behaved as functional or pseudogenic. Alongside the repertoire data, information on donor age, sex, ethnicity and CMV serostatus was compiled. In a later genetic analysis, genome-wide SNP genotypes for about three fifths of the roughly 670 donors were used, and that subset was treated as a discovery cohort. Every discovery cohort repertoire had been produced on one sequencing platform. Class I and class II HLA loci were covered by the typing at four-digit resolution. Typing coverage varied by locus: roughly 620-640 donors for A, B, C, DRB1 and DQB1; approximately 500 for DQA1; over 600 for DPA1; approximately 450 for DPB1. Roughly five DR-DQ haplotypes were treated as single units for association and clustering because of strong linkage in the cohort. Across 398 genotyped donors of the cohort, an average of approximately 240,000 unique TCR beta nucleotide sequences per donor were sequenced, and roughly 17% of those sequences were non-productive. Study-wide findings and limitations: A group of highly shared sequence variants was considered likely to be a technical artifact of the sequencing pipeline. In vitro tests confirmed that a few of the cytomegalovirus-associated TCR beta chains recognize cytomegalovirus antigens. Cytomegalovirus status was reported to be diagnosed by the classifier with high specificity and sensitivity in both the original and validation cohorts. Because some donors lacked HLA typing at each locus, the association tests relied only on the typed subset. According to a later analysis, parvovirus B19, influenza, CMV and Epstein-Barr virus appeared linked to several top co-occurrence clusters. In a later analysis, HLA-associated TCR beta chains were found to be more clonally expanded and to have lower generation probabilities than equally common non-associated chains. The cohort was sequenced for TCR beta chains only, and without alpha or paired-chain data the features that could be detected were limited. The study gave a list of more than 150 TCR beta chains associated with cytomegalovirus. The only immune exposure information available for the cohort was CMV serostatus. A further reported finding was that TCR beta sequences accurately predicted the HLA-A and HLA-B alleles for most subjects in the first cohort. A later analysis associated 16,951 TCR beta sequences with specific HLA alleles at a false discovery rate of 0.05. Broadly in line with IMGT annotations, most TCR beta V segments showed up in productive rearrangements about 90% or about 30% of the time in an earlier analysis of a few hundred of the donors. The authors suggested that the approach could potentially be generalized to other disease states and immunological phenotypes. Most CMV-associated TCR beta chains appeared to be HLA-restricted in a later analysis, and the HLA associations seemed to be driven largely by CMV exposure. Compared with the approximately 670-donor mean, donors in an Asian-associated ancestry cluster had fewer N-insertions in productive TCRs, according to a later genetic analysis. Presence/absence analyses assumed roughly uniform sequencing depth across donors, an assumption that may not hold. Linkage disequilibrium might explain the correlated functional status among segregating V segments, but an unknown experimental factor could not be excluded. When HLA alleles, especially DR and DQ, strongly co-occurred, TCR associations were difficult to assign to individual alleles. V-gene and J-gene trimming of TCR beta chains was associated with a missense DCLRE1C variant in a later genetic analysis, and the association was replicated in an independent cohort. While some public TCRs were present in many individuals, most TCR sequences turned up only very rarely across donors. Because counts were too low, some 16 rarely observed V segments, including chromosome 9 orphons, were excluded from the earlier analysis of several hundred of the donors. In a later analysis, TCR association rates were found to vary across HLA loci, with the most associated TCRs seen for DRB1 alleles and the fewest for HLA-C alleles.

Library generation was performed with the immunoSEQ multiplex PCR assay. A mixture of 60 forward primers for TCR Vbeta segments and 13 reverse primers for TCR Jbeta segments was used in the multiplex PCR. The CDR3 region of rearranged TCR beta genes was amplified from genomic DNA with a multiplex PCR assay. Amplified TCR beta libraries were sequenced as 87-base-pair reads on the Illumina HiSeq System. The study's own analysis went as follows. In a later analysis, some 80 million unique TCR beta chains were counted across the 500 to 700 repertoires, and approximately 11 million of these chains were shared by at least two donors. To remove PCR and sequencing errors, raw reads were error-corrected and collapsed into unique sequences using a nearest-neighbor algorithm that merged closely related sequences. CDR3 sequences were aligned to IMGT reference sequences to assign V, D and J gene segments. For a sequence to be retained, a match of at least six nucleotides was required to both a V gene segment and a J gene segment. Rearrangements were classified as productive when the CDR3 lacked stop codons and remained in frame with V and J, and all other rearrangements were classified as non-productive. CDR3 was defined according to IMGT convention as the region running from the second conserved V-encoded cysteine to the conserved J-encoded phenylalanine. In an earlier analysis of around 600 of the donors, sequences lacking an unambiguous match to a single V gene segment were excluded. In an earlier analysis of 587 of the donors, V segments were called functional above 56.7% productive rearrangements and were called segregating when the between-donor standard deviation exceeded 5%. To diagnose cytomegalovirus status from the catalog of TCR beta chain sequences, a statistical classification framework was built. V and J gene assignment, in a later analysis, came from comparing TCR nucleotide sequences with IMGT/GENE-DB human TR gene sequences. In a later analysis, CDR3 sequences and most-parsimonious VDJ recombination scenarios were assigned using the TCRdist pipeline. In a later analysis, every TCR beta chain was defined by the combination of its CDR3 amino acid sequence and its V-gene family, and reads without a unique V-gene family were dropped. As a way to deal with suspected cross-contamination and a sequencing artifact, a later analysis dropped 450 to 700 nucleotide sequences that were highly shared and had low generation probability. In a later analysis, a clonal expansion index for each public chain was calculated from normalized within-repertoire ranks of inferred template counts. Generation probabilities in a later analysis came from a VDJ recombination model fitted to out-of-frame rearrangements, and those results were checked against IGoR. A later analysis scored TCR-TCR, TCR-HLA and TCR-CMV co-occurrence with hypergeometric tests, applying a repertoire-size bias correction to TCR pairs. A later analysis estimated false discovery rates by permuting HLA or CMV assignments 20 times. A later analysis grouped co-occurring TCRs with DBSCAN, adding TCRdist sequence similarity when clustering within HLA-allele-positive subsets. Repertoires with fewer than 30,000 or more than 120,000 public chains, plus five repertoires with anomalous nucleotide sharing, were excluded from co-occurrence clustering. TCRdb re-hosts the immuneACCESS table, in-frame sequences only. Its copies lack some clones; in the studies checked, an unresolved V gene accounts for under half of them, and the cause for the rest is not known. The DNA was the basis for D and trimming; V, J and clone size are from that table. A total of 90,000 to 130,000 clones appear in this sample, about four fifths of them only once. 22% of the sample is held by the ten biggest clonotypes.

The cohort was made up of hundreds of healthy bone marrow donors. At the time of sampling, every cohort member was nominally healthy, though immune exposures that went unrecorded were likely present. The donor was CMV seropositive and was included in the group of 270 or so seropositive cohort members. Every donor gave a peripheral blood sample, and the peripheral blood mononuclear cells from that sample were used for TCR beta sequencing. The Qiagen DNeasy Blood Extraction Kit was used to extract genomic DNA from the blood cell samples. The sample consisted of PBMCs. The receptor was derived from a man aged 25 to 40 in good health and CMV-seropositive.

The CDR3 region has the sequence CASSLGTGGLHGYTF. At the DNA level, the sequence is TGTGCCAGCAGCTTAGGGACAGGGGGACTCCATGGCTACACCTTC. The chain uses TRBV7-9 and TRBJ1-2; 10 bases in between match TRBD1. Relative to germline, V is missing 1 base and J is missing 6 bases, with 5 bases of the junction outside any gene match. From a lookup of the germline V gene (reference sequence), CDR1 and CDR2 are SEHNR and FQNEAQ. The CDR3 measures 15 amino acids from cysteine to phenylalanine. Just the 45-base CDR3 DNA is kept, in frame starting at base 1.